This record looks at one T cell receptor (beta chain) sequence and its context. TCR alpha and TCR beta cDNA libraries carrying sample barcodes and UMIs were produced by 5'RACE using constant-segment primers. TCRdb reprocessed the 5' RACE reads via MiXCR and lists one record per CDR3 protein. The sample carries nearly 350,000 distinct CDR3 sequences, 10% to 15% recorded once. The sample originates from a study of T-cell memory formation after mild COVID-19. Germline V lookup: CDR1 GTSNPN, CDR2 SVGIG (reference sequence). V shed 6 bases and J shed 5 bases, with 19 bases lying between them. There are 15 residues in the CDR3.

The chain recombines TRBV30 with TRBJ2-2, with TRBD1 as a possible D gene (7 bases). Sequencing input: PBMCs or a T cell subset sorted from them (not recorded which). The sequence derives from a man aged 18 to 30 who had mild COVID-19 (a few samples of this study predate the infection). Cell type and time point are not known. The CDR3 coding sequence is TGTGCCTGTTTGTCGGGAGACAGGGAAACCGGGGAGCTGTTTTTT. This gives the protein CACLSGDRETGELFF.